The rows below give T cell receptor beta chains drawn from one sample of a study of T cells in Graves' hyperthyroidism and ophthalmopathy. TCRdb reanalysed the multiplex PCR reads using MiXCR and keeps one entry per CDR3 protein. This table holds under 450,000 distinct CDR3 sequences, around a sixth found once. Sequenced sample: blood. The receptors derive from a woman aged 18 to 35 with Graves' hyperthyroidism. The CDR3 runs from the conserved cysteine through the conserved F or W. Each record gives: J gene, D gene, clone size, CDR3 length, V gene, CDR3 DNA, CDR3 protein. D genes are given only for firm matches. Size values are once, few and many counts, or a class for expanded clones, and some rows have none.

j_gene: TRBJ2-5
d_gene: NA
abundance: NA
len: 14
v_gene: TRBV3-1
CDR3nt: TGTGCCAGCAGCCAAGAGCTCCGGGTAGGGGCCCAGTACTTC
CDR3aa: CASSQELRVGAQYF

j_gene: TRBJ1-2
d_gene: TRBD1
abundance: many
len: 12
v_gene: TRBV4-1
CDR3nt: TGCGCCAGCAGCCCGACAGGGCTTGGCTACACCTTC
CDR3aa: CASSPTGLGYTF

j_gene: TRBJ2-7
d_gene: NA
abundance: many
len: 12
v_gene: TRBV5-1
CDR3nt: TGCGCCAGCAGCTCACAGGGCTACGAGCAGTACTTC
CDR3aa: CASSSQGYEQYF

j_gene: TRBJ2-7
d_gene: TRBD2
abundance: many
len: 15
v_gene: TRBV7-9
CDR3nt: TGTGCCAGCAGCACCAGAGCGGGAGGGTCCTACGAGCAGTACTTC
CDR3aa: CASSTRAGGSYEQYF

j_gene: TRBJ2-5
d_gene: TRBD1
abundance: NA
len: 15
v_gene: TRBV4-1
CDR3nt: TGCGCCAGCAGCCAAGTGAGGACAGGGGACGAGACCCAGTACTTC
CDR3aa: CASSQVRTGDETQYF

j_gene: TRBJ1-1
d_gene: NA
abundance: many
len: 16
v_gene: TRBV6-2/TRBV6-3
CDR3nt: TGTGCCAGCAGTAACCGGACAGTGAAGGGGAACACTGAAGCTTTCTTT
CDR3aa: CASSNRTVKGNTEAFF

j_gene: TRBJ2-7
d_gene: NA
abundance: many
len: 13
v_gene: TRBV3-1
CDR3nt: TGTGCCAGCAGCCAAGTGCAGGGTATGGAGCAGTACTTC
CDR3aa: CASSQVQGMEQYF

j_gene: TRBJ2-4
d_gene: NA
abundance: many
len: 14
v_gene: TRBV3-1
CDR3nt: TGTGCCAGCAGCCACTGGGTGGGTAGAAACATTCAGTACTTC
CDR3aa: CASSHWVGRNIQYF

j_gene: TRBJ1-4
d_gene: TRBD1
abundance: few
len: 15
v_gene: TRBV5-5
CDR3nt: TGTGCCAGCAGCCGGGCGGGACAGGGGGATGAAAAACTGTTTTTT
CDR3aa: CASSRAGQGDEKLFF

j_gene: TRBJ1-2
d_gene: NA
abundance: few
len: 15
v_gene: TRBV6-5
CDR3nt: TGTGCCAGCAGTTACTCGGCAGGCGTCAAATATGGCTACACCTTC
CDR3aa: CASSYSAGVKYGYTF

j_gene: TRBJ2-7
d_gene: TRBD2
abundance: many
len: 16
v_gene: TRBV20-1
CDR3nt: TGCAGTGCTAGCAGTCCGGGACTAGCGGGAGCCTACGAGCAGTACTTC
CDR3aa: CSASSPGLAGAYEQYF

j_gene: TRBJ1-1
d_gene: NA
abundance: few
len: 18
v_gene: TRBV14
CDR3nt: TGTGCCAGCAGCCAATCCTTGGGGGGCCGCCGGATGAACACTGAAGCTTTCTTT
CDR3aa: CASSQSLGGRRMNTEAFF

j_gene: TRBJ1-1
d_gene: NA
abundance: many
len: 13
v_gene: TRBV7-8
CDR3nt: TGTGCCAGCAGCTTAGCGTGGCAGACTGAAGCTTTCTTT
CDR3aa: CASSLAWQTEAFF

j_gene: TRBJ2-7
d_gene: TRBD2
abundance: many
len: 15
v_gene: TRBV11-2
CDR3nt: TGTGCCAGCAGCTCATTAGGACTAGCGGGATTGGAGCAGTACTTC
CDR3aa: CASSSLGLAGLEQYF

j_gene: TRBJ2-7
d_gene: NA
abundance: NA
len: 13
v_gene: TRBV20-1
CDR3nt: TGCAGTGCCTTAGCCCAGCGGTCCTACGAGCAGTACTTC
CDR3aa: CSALAQRSYEQYF

j_gene: TRBJ1-4
d_gene: NA
abundance: NA
len: 14
v_gene: TRBV12-3/TRBV12-4
CDR3nt: TGTGCCAGCAGTTTTTCGCGGACTAATGAAAAACTGTTTTTT
CDR3aa: CASSFSRTNEKLFF

j_gene: TRBJ1-5
d_gene: NA
abundance: many
len: 15
v_gene: TRBV19
CDR3nt: TGTGCCAGTAATCGGGGCAGTTTCGGCAATCAGCCCCAGCATTTT
CDR3aa: CASNRGSFGNQPQHF

j_gene: TRBJ2-7
d_gene: NA
abundance: many
len: 13
v_gene: TRBV28
CDR3nt: TGTGCCAGCAAGTCAGGGGATTCCTACGAGCAGTACTTC
CDR3aa: CASKSGDSYEQYF

j_gene: TRBJ1-5
d_gene: NA
abundance: many
len: 15
v_gene: TRBV5-5
CDR3nt: TGTGCCAGCAGCAACTCGGGGTATAGCAATCAGCCCCAGCATTTT
CDR3aa: CASSNSGYSNQPQHF

j_gene: TRBJ2-7
d_gene: NA
abundance: many
len: 13
v_gene: TRBV7-2
CDR3nt: TGTGCCAGCAGTTTGGGGCGGGACTACGAGCAGTACTTC
CDR3aa: CASSLGRDYEQYF

j_gene: TRBJ1-1
d_gene: NA
abundance: few
len: 15
v_gene: TRBV6-2/TRBV6-3
CDR3nt: TGTGCCAGCAGTTATGGCCCTAGGAGAAACACTGAAGCTTTCTTT
CDR3aa: CASSYGPRRNTEAFF

j_gene: TRBJ2-5
d_gene: NA
abundance: NA
len: 13
v_gene: TRBV25-1
CDR3nt: TGTGCCAGCAGTGAATATATTCAAGAGACCCAGTACTTC
CDR3aa: CASSEYIQETQYF

j_gene: TRBJ1-4
d_gene: TRBD1
abundance: NA
len: 13
v_gene: TRBV7-9
CDR3nt: TGTGCCAGCAGTCTTATACAGGGGTTTGGACTGTTTTTT
CDR3aa: CASSLIQGFGLFF

j_gene: TRBJ2-3
d_gene: NA
abundance: NA
len: 12
v_gene: TRBV27
CDR3nt: TGTGCCAGCGGAATGATCACAGATACGCAGTATTTT
CDR3aa: CASGMITDTQYF

j_gene: TRBJ2-5
d_gene: NA
abundance: NA
len: 14
v_gene: TRBV29-1
CDR3nt: TGCAGCGTCCTTACAAGCGGCCTCCAAGAGACCCAGTACTTC
CDR3aa: CSVLTSGLQETQYF

j_gene: TRBJ2-7
d_gene: TRBD2
abundance: few
len: 13
v_gene: TRBV6-1
CDR3nt: TGTGCCAGCAGTAGGACTAGGGCCTACGAGCAGTACTTC
CDR3aa: CASSRTRAYEQYF

j_gene: TRBJ2-7
d_gene: NA
abundance: NA
len: 12
v_gene: TRBV29-1
CDR3nt: TGCAGCGTTGAAGGGCAGTTCAACGAGCAGTACTTC
CDR3aa: CSVEGQFNEQYF

j_gene: TRBJ1-2
d_gene: TRBD1
abundance: few
len: 12
v_gene: TRBV7-9
CDR3nt: TGTGCCAGCACTACGGGACAGGGGATATACACCTTC
CDR3aa: CASTTGQGIYTF

j_gene: TRBJ1-1
d_gene: TRBD1
abundance: few
len: 14
v_gene: TRBV29-1
CDR3nt: TGCAGCGTCGGGCGACAGGGTATCGGCACTGAAGCTTTCTTT
CDR3aa: CSVGRQGIGTEAFF

j_gene: TRBJ2-1
d_gene: TRBD2
abundance: NA
len: 15
v_gene: TRBV6-1
CDR3nt: TGTGCCAGCAGTACTTTAGGACTAGCGGGAGGGATGACGTTCTTC
CDR3aa: CASSTLGLAGGMTFF

j_gene: TRBJ2-7
d_gene: TRBD1
abundance: many
len: 15
v_gene: TRBV7-6
CDR3nt: TGTGCCAGCAGCCTCGGGGACAGGGGGATCTACGAGCAGTACTTC
CDR3aa: CASSLGDRGIYEQYF

j_gene: TRBJ1-6
d_gene: NA
abundance: few
len: 16
v_gene: TRBV20-1
CDR3nt: TGCAGTGCTAGAGATCAGAATAGGGGTTATAATTCACCCCCCCACTTT
CDR3aa: CSARDQNRGYNSPPHF

j_gene: TRBJ2-7
d_gene: NA
abundance: few
len: 16
v_gene: TRBV10-3
CDR3nt: TGTGCCATCAGTGAGTCGTTATTGGGACGGTGGTACGAGCAGTACTTC
CDR3aa: CAISESLLGRWYEQYF

j_gene: TRBJ2-7
d_gene: TRBD1
abundance: NA
len: 16
v_gene: TRBV28
CDR3nt: TGTGCCAGCAGTTCGTCGCGGACAGGGACGACCTACGAGCAGTACTTC
CDR3aa: CASSSSRTGTTYEQYF

j_gene: TRBJ2-5
d_gene: TRBD1
abundance: NA
len: 15
v_gene: TRBV27
CDR3nt: TGTGCCAGCAGTCCCGGGACAGTCAAATTTGAGACCCAGTACTTC
CDR3aa: CASSPGTVKFETQYF

j_gene: TRBJ1-5
d_gene: NA
abundance: many
len: 13
v_gene: TRBV27
CDR3nt: TGTGCCAGCAGTATACACGGAAATCAGCCCCAGCATTTT
CDR3aa: CASSIHGNQPQHF

j_gene: TRBJ1-5
d_gene: TRBD1
abundance: NA
len: 17
v_gene: TRBV12-3/TRBV12-4
CDR3nt: TGTGCCAGCAGTTTAGAGACAGGGGGCGCAAGCAATCAGCCCCAGCATTTT
CDR3aa: CASSLETGGASNQPQHF

j_gene: TRBJ2-3
d_gene: TRBD2
abundance: NA
len: 14
v_gene: TRBV10-3
CDR3nt: TGTGCCATCAGTGGGGCGGGAGTGCCAGATACGCAGTATTTT
CDR3aa: CAISGAGVPDTQYF

j_gene: TRBJ2-3
d_gene: TRBD2
abundance: many
len: 18
v_gene: TRBV7-8
CDR3nt: TGTGCCAGCAGCCCGGGACTAGCGGGAACCAGCAGCTCAGATACGCAGTATTTT
CDR3aa: CASSPGLAGTSSSDTQYF

j_gene: TRBJ1-5
d_gene: NA
abundance: many
len: 13
v_gene: TRBV20-1
CDR3nt: TGCAGTGCTGTCACCCTAGGGAGTCAGCCCCAGCATTTT
CDR3aa: CSAVTLGSQPQHF

j_gene: TRBJ2-5
d_gene: TRBD1
abundance: NA
len: 15
v_gene: TRBV3-1
CDR3nt: TGTGCCAGCAGCCAACCCCGGGACAGGGAAGAGACCCAGTACTTC
CDR3aa: CASSQPRDREETQYF

j_gene: TRBJ1-5
d_gene: TRBD1
abundance: NA
len: 15
v_gene: TRBV28
CDR3nt: TGTGCCAGCAGTTTACAGGACAGGATTTATCAGCCCCAGCATTTT
CDR3aa: CASSLQDRIYQPQHF

j_gene: TRBJ1-1
d_gene: NA
abundance: many
len: 17
v_gene: TRBV27
CDR3nt: TGTGCCAGCAGTCCAGGGACCCACTCGGCAATGAACACTGAAGCTTTCTTT
CDR3aa: CASSPGTHSAMNTEAFF

j_gene: TRBJ2-5
d_gene: NA
abundance: few
len: 12
v_gene: TRBV11-2
CDR3nt: TGTGCCAGCAGCTTAGATAAGACCCCGTTGTACTTC
CDR3aa: CASSLDKTPLYF

j_gene: TRBJ2-3
d_gene: NA
abundance: NA
len: 12
v_gene: TRBV6-1
CDR3nt: TGTGCCAGCAAGGCGTTCACAGATACGCAGTATTTT
CDR3aa: CASKAFTDTQYF

j_gene: TRBJ2-1
d_gene: TRBD1
abundance: few
len: 17
v_gene: TRBV5-1
CDR3nt: TGCGCCACCTCGACAGGGGTTATTGGTGCTGTCGACGGGGAGCAGTTCTTC
CDR3aa: CATSTGVIGAVDGEQFF

j_gene: TRBJ2-3
d_gene: TRBD1
abundance: many
len: 19
v_gene: TRBV12-3/TRBV12-4
CDR3nt: TGTGCCAGCAGGTTAGGGGGGACAGGGGCCTCGCGCGACACAGATACGCAGTATTTT
CDR3aa: CASRLGGTGASRDTDTQYF

j_gene: TRBJ2-2
d_gene: NA
abundance: many
len: 14
v_gene: TRBV5-1
CDR3nt: TGCGCCAGCAGCTTGGGGACCTCTAGCGGGGAGCTGTTTTTT
CDR3aa: CASSLGTSSGELFF

j_gene: TRBJ2-3
d_gene: NA
abundance: many
len: 14
v_gene: TRBV11-2
CDR3nt: TGTGCCAGCAGCTCCCTAAGGTACACAGATACGCAGTATTTT
CDR3aa: CASSSLRYTDTQYF

j_gene: TRBJ1-1
d_gene: NA
abundance: many
len: 13
v_gene: TRBV7-3
CDR3nt: TGTGCCAGCAGCTTAACTGGACGGACTGAAGCTTTCTTT
CDR3aa: CASSLTGRTEAFF

j_gene: TRBJ2-1
d_gene: TRBD1
abundance: NA
len: 16
v_gene: TRBV4-3
CDR3nt: TGCGCCAGCAGCCAGGGACGACAGGGCTTAAGGGCTGAGCAGTTCTTC
CDR3aa: CASSQGRQGLRAEQFF

j_gene: TRBJ2-6
d_gene: NA
abundance: NA
len: 17
v_gene: TRBV13
CDR3nt: TGTGCCAGCAGCTTAGAGGGACCCGGCTCTGGGGCCAACGTCCTGACTTTC
CDR3aa: CASSLEGPGSGANVLTF

j_gene: TRBJ2-5
d_gene: NA
abundance: many
len: 15
v_gene: TRBV18
CDR3nt: TGTGCCAGCTCACCCAATACTAGGATGGGAGAGACCCAGTACTTC
CDR3aa: CASSPNTRMGETQYF

j_gene: TRBJ2-1
d_gene: NA
abundance: many
len: 11
v_gene: TRBV18
CDR3nt: TGTGCCAGCTCACCAAACAATGAGCAGTTCTTC
CDR3aa: CASSPNNEQFF

j_gene: TRBJ2-5
d_gene: NA
abundance: few
len: 16
v_gene: TRBV7-9
CDR3nt: TGTGCCAGCAGCTTAGTCCTCGGATCGTACCAAGAGACCCAGTACTTC
CDR3aa: CASSLVLGSYQETQYF

j_gene: TRBJ2-7
d_gene: NA
abundance: few
len: 15
v_gene: TRBV20-1
CDR3nt: TGCAGTGCTAGAACTCAGCGGGACAAAAACTACGAGCAGTACTTC
CDR3aa: CSARTQRDKNYEQYF

j_gene: TRBJ2-7
d_gene: TRBD1
abundance: many
len: 14
v_gene: TRBV6-5
CDR3nt: TGTGCCAGCAGTTACTCCGACAGGGGATACGAGCAGTACTTC
CDR3aa: CASSYSDRGYEQYF

j_gene: TRBJ2-2
d_gene: NA
abundance: few
len: 16
v_gene: TRBV28
CDR3nt: TGTGCCAGCGCCGATGGGGGACGTCGGAACACCGGGGAGCTGTTTTTT
CDR3aa: CASADGGRRNTGELFF

j_gene: TRBJ2-5
d_gene: NA
abundance: NA
len: 15
v_gene: TRBV12-3/TRBV12-4
CDR3nt: TGTGCCAGCAGTTTTGGGACTGGGCATCAAGAGACCCAGTACTTC
CDR3aa: CASSFGTGHQETQYF

j_gene: TRBJ2-2
d_gene: NA
abundance: NA
len: 18
v_gene: TRBV12-3/TRBV12-4
CDR3nt: TGTGCCAGCAGTCCACCCAGGATAGGAGGGCGACTCACCGGGGAGCTGTTTTTT
CDR3aa: CASSPPRIGGRLTGELFF